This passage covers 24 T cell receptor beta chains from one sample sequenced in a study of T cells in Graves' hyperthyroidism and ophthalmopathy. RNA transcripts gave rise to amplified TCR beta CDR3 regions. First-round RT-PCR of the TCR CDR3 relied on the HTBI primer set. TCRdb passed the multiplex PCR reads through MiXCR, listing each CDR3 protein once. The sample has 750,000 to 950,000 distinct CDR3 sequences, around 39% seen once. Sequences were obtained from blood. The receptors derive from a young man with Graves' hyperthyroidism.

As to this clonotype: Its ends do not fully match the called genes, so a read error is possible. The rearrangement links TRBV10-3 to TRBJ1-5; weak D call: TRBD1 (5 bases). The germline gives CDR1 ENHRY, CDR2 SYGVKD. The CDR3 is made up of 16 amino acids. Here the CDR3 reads CASSLQTRGSNQPQHF. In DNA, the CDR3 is TGTGCCAGCAGTTTACAGACCCGGGGGAGCAATCAGCCCCAGCATTTT.

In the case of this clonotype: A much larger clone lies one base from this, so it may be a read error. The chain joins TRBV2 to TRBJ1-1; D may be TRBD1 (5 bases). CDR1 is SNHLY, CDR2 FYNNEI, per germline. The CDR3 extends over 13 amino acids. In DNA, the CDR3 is TGTACCATCAGTGAACAGGCCGGCACTGAAGCTTTCTTT. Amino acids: CTISEQAGTEAFF.

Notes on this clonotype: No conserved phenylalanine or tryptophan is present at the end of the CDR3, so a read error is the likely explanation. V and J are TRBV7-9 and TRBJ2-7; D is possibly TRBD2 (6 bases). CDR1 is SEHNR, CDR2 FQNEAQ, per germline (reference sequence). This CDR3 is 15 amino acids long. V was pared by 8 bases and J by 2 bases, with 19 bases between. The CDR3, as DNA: TGTGCCAGCGCCACGGGAGACCTTTCACCCTACGAGCAGTACCTC. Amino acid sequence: CASATGDLSPYEQYL.

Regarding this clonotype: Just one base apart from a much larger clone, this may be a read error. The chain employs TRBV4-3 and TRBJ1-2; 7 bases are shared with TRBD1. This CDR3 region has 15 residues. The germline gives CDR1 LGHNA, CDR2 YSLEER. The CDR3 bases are TGCGCCAGCAGCTTGAACACAGGGGCGGAATTTGGCCACACCTTC. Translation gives CASSLNTGAEFGHTF.

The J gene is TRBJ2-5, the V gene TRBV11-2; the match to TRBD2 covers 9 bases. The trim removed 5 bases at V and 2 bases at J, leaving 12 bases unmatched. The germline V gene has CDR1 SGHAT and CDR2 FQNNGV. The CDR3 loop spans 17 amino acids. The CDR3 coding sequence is TGTGCCAGCAGCCACGGGGGAGCGGGGGGACCACAAGAGACCCAGTACTTC. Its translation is CASSHGGAGGPQETQYF.

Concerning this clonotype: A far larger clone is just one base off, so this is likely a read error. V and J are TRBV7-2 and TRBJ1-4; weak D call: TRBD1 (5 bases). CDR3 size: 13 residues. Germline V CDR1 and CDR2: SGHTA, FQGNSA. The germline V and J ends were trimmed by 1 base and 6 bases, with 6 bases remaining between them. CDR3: CASSLVGDEKLFF. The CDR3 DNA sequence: TGTGCCAGCAGCTTAGTGGGGGATGAAAAACTGTTTTTT.

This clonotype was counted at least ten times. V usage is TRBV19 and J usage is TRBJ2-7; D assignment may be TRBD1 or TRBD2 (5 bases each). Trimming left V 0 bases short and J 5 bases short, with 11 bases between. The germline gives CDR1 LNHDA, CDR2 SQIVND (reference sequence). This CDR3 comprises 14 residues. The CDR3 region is CASSIDRWDHEQYF. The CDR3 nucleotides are TGTGCCAGTAGTATAGATCGGTGGGACCACGAGCAGTACTTC.

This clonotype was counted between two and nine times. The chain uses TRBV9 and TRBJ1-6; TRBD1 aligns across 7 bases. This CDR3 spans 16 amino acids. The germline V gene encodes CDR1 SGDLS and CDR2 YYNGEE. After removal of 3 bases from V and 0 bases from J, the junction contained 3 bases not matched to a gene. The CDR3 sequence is CASSATGDSYNSPLHF. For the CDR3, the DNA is TGTGCCAGCAGCGCCACAGGGGACTCCTATAATTCACCCCTCCACTTT.

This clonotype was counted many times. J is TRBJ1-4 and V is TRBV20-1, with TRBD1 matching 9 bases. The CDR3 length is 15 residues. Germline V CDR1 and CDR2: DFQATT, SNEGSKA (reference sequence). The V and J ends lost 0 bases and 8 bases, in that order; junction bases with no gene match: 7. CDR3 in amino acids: CSARDDGTGTEKLFF. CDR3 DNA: TGCAGTGCTAGAGATGACGGGACAGGGACCGAAAAACTGTTTTTT.

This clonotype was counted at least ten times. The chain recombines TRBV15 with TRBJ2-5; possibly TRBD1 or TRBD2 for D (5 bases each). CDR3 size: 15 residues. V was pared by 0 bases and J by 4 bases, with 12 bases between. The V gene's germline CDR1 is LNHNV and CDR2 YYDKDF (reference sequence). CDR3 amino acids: CATSRDRGRGETQYF. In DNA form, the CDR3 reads TGTGCCACCAGCAGAGATAGGGGACGAGGAGAGACCCAGTACTTC.

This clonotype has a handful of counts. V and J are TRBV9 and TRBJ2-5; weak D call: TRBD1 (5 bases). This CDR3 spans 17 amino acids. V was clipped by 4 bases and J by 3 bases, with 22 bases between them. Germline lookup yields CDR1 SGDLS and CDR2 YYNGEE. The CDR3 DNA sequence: TGTGCCAGCAGCTTAGGGGCCATGGGCTACCCCAAAGAGACCCAGTACTTC. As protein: CASSLGAMGYPKETQYF.

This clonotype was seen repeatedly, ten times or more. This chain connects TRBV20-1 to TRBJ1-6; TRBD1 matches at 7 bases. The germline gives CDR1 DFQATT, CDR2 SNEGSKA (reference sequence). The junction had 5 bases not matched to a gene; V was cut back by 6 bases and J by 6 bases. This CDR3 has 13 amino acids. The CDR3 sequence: CSARQGGNSPLHF. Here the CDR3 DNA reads TGCAGTGCAAGACAGGGAGGTAATTCACCCCTCCACTTT.

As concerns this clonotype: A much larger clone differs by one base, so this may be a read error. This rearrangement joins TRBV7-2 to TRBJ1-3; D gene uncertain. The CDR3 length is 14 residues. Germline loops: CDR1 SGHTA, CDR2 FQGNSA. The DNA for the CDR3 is TGTGCCAGCAGCTTAAGGCTCTTTGGAAGCACCATATATTTT. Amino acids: CASSLRLFGSTIYF.

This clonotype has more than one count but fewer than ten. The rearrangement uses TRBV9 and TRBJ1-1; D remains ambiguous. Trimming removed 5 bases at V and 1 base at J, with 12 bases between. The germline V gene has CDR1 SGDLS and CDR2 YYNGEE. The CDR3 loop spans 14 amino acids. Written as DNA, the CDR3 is TGTGCCAGCAGTACCTTTTCCGCGAACACTGAAGCTTTCTTT. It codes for CASSTFSANTEAFF.

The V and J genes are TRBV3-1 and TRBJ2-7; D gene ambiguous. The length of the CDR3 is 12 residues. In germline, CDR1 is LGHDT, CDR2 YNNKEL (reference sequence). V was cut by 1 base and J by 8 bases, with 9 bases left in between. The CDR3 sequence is CASSQGLSKQYF. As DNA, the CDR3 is TGTGCCAGCAGCCAAGGCTTATCGAAGCAGTACTTC.

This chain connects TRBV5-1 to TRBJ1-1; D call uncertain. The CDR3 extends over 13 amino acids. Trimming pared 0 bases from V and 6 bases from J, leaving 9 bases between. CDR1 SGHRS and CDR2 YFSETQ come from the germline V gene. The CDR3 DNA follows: TGCGCCAGCAGCTTGGAAGGGATCCCTGAAGCTTTCTTT. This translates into CASSLEGIPEAFF.

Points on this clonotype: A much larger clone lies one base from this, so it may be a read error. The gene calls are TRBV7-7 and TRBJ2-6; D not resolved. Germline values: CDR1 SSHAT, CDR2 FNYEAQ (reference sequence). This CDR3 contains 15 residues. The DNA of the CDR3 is TGTGCTAGCAGCTTGGGAAGGGCTGAGGCCAACGTCCTGACTTTC. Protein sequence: CASSLGRAEANVLTF.

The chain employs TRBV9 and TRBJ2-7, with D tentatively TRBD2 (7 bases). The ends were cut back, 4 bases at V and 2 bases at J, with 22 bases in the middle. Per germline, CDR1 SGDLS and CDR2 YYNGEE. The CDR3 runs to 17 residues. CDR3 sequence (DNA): TGTGCCAGCAGCACCGGGAGAGGGGGGGACGTCACCTACGAGCAGTACTTC. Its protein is CASSTGRGGDVTYEQYF.

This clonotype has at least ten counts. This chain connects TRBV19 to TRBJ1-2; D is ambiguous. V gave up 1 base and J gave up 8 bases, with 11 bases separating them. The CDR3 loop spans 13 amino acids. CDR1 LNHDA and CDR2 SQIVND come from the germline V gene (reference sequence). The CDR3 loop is CASSIGDYSGYTF. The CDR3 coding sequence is TGTGCCAGTAGTATAGGCGACTACTCCGGCTACACCTTC.

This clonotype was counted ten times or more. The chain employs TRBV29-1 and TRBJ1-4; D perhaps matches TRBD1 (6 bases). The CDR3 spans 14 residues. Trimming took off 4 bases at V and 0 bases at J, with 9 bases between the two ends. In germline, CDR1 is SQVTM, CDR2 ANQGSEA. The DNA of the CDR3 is TGCAGCGTTGCTACAGGGACAACTAATGAAAAACTGTTTTTT. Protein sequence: CSVATGTTNEKLFF. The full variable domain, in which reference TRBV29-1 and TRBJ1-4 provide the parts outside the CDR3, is SAVISQKPSRDICQRGTSLTIQCQVDSQVTMMFWYRQQPGQSLTLIATANQGSEATYESGFVIDKFPISRPNLTFSTLTVSNMSPEDSSIYLCSVATGTTNEKLFFGSGTQLSVL.

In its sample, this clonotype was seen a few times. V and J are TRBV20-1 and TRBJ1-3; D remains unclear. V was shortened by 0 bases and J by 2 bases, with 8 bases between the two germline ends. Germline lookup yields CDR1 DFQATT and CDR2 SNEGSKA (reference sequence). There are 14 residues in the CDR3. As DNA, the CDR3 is TGCAGTGCTAGAGATGCACAGCCTGGAAACACCATATATTTT. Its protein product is CSARDAQPGNTIYF.

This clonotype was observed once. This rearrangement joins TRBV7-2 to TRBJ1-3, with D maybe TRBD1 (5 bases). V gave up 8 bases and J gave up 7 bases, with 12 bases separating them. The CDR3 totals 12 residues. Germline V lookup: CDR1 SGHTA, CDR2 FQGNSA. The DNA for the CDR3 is TGTGCCAGCGCGGGGCAACTGAACACCATATATTTT. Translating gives CASAGQLNTIYF.

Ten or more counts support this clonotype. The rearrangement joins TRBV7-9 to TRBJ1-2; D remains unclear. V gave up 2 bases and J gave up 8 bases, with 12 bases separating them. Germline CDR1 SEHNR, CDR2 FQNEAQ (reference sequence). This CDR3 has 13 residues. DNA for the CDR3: TGTGCCAGCAGCTTACTTGGGGATGAGGGCTACACCTTC. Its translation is CASSLLGDEGYTF. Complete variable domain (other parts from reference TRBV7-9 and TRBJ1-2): DTGVSQNPRHKITKRGQNVTFRCDPISEHNRLYWYRQTLGQGPEFLTYFQNEAQLEKSRLLSDRFSAERPKGSFSTLEIQRTEQGDSAMYLCASSLLGDEGYTFGSGTRLTVV.

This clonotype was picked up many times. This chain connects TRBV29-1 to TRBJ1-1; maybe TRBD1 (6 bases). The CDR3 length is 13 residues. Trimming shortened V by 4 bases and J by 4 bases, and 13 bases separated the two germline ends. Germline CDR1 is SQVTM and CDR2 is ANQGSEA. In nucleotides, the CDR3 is TGCAGCGTTGTGAGGGGGGAAGGCACTGAAGCTTTCTTT. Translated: CSVVRGEGTEAFF.